This section outlines one T cell receptor beta chain sequence together with its context. These data come from a study of Ad26.COV2.S vaccination and SARS-CoV-2 variants. Repertoires were generated with immunoSEQ multiplex PCR, while TCRdb's copy carries only in-frame clones and drops some. The top ten clones hold roughly 3.6% of a sample with roughly 350,000 clones, roughly 84% of them seen once. Treatment given: 15 to 20 received Ad26.COV2.S at low or high dose, single or two shots; roughly five received placebo; per-sample allocation not given. Following the first vaccine or placebo injection, samples were taken on day 63. Here the sequenced sample was peripheral blood, taken in a trial of Ad26.COV2.S vaccine versus placebo. This clonotype was obtained from a person between 18 and 60 years old who received the Ad26.COV2.S COVID-19 vaccine or a placebo.

CDR3 protein: CAISDSAGHLSEQYF. The DNA for the CDR3 is TGTGCCATCAGCGACTCAGCCGGACACCTTTCCGAGCAGTACTTC. The chain couples TRBV10-3 to TRBJ2-7; a possible D gene is TRBD1 (5 bases). V lost 6 bases and J lost 6, with 21 bases in between. CDR3 length: 15 residues. Germline CDR1 is ENHRY and CDR2 is SYGVKD.